This TCR beta chain was observed in a study of beta chain features in type 1 diabetes. Regarding the study as a whole: In all four CD4+ subsets, TCRB CDR3 length was significantly, moderately reduced in type 1 diabetes.

Only a few counts were recorded for this clone. Its antigen is unknown. The CDR3 runs to 13 residues. Germline CDR1 SGDLS, CDR2 YYNGEE. The ends were cut back, 0 bases at V and 5 bases at J, with 8 bases in the middle. Isolated RNA was reverse transcribed in full, so expressed TCRB transcripts were sequenced. The data were produced by immunoSEQ multiplex PCR, yet TCRdb's version contains in-frame clones alone and is incomplete. The sample lists under 300,000 clones, around 21% occurring once. The rearrangement joins TRBV9 to TRBJ1-1; D not resolved. This clonotype originated in a woman between 40 and 55 years old with type 1 diabetes. The sequenced sample was naive CD4+ T cells from blood. Here the CDR3 DNA reads TGTGCCAGCAGCGTAGATCCCGGGACTGAAGCTTTCTTT. This sequence encodes CASSVDPGTEAFF.